This T cell receptor (beta chain) appears in the sequencing data of a study of blood T cell repertoires in COVID-19. Whole-study context: The United States, Italy and Spain provided the acute and convalescent COVID-19 samples. T cells, B-cell-depleted T cells, or PBMCs supplied cDNA or gDNA.

Authors' data handling: By means of reference gene primer amplification, nucleated cell counts were estimated. The repertoire was sequenced with immunoSEQ multiplex PCR; TCRdb's copy has only in-frame clones and lacks some. The DNA was the basis for D and trimming; V, J and clone size are from that table. Of 200,000 to 250,000 clones listed, about 83% were seen once; the top ten hold roughly 2%. Trimming removed 2 bases at V and 3 bases at J, with 13 bases between. The germline gives CDR1 SSHAT, CDR2 FNYEAQ (reference sequence). CDR3 length: 15 amino acids. The receptor's source is a young man who had recovered from COVID-19. The J gene is TRBJ2-5, the V gene TRBV7-7; perhaps TRBD1 as D (5 bases). The sample was peripheral blood. In nucleotides, the CDR3 is TGTGCCAGCAGCTTAAAAGGCGGCAGGGAAGAGACCCAGTACTTC. It yields the protein CASSLKGGREETQYF.